The 18 T cell receptor beta chains below were found in one sample sequenced in a study of blood T cell repertoires in COVID-19. Here immunoSEQ multiplex PCR was the method, and the copy in TCRdb shows in-frame clones only, minus some. The sample has about 220,000 clones; more than 65% are singletons. The sample comprised peripheral blood. The receptors originated from a man aged 45-65 years with active or convalescent COVID-19.

The chain is built from TRBV19 and TRBJ2-7, with D tentatively TRBD1 (5 bases). The CDR3 contains 15 residues. The germline V gene encodes CDR1 LNHDA and CDR2 SQIVND (reference sequence). Trimming removed 4 bases from V and 4 bases from J, with 17 bases in between. CDR3 DNA sequence: TGTGCCAGTAGTAGGCCCCAGGGCTTGGGATACGAGCAGTACGTC. Translation: CASSRPQGLGYEQYV.

This clone appeared once. The rearrangement links TRBV19 to TRBJ2-7; perhaps TRBD2 as D (6 bases). Germline CDR1 and CDR2: LNHDA and SQIVND (reference sequence). The ends were cut back, 3 bases at V and 0 bases at J, with 21 bases in the middle. The CDR3 length is 18 residues. CDR3 sequence: CASSISRHVSGISYEQYF. CDR3 bases: TGTGCCAGTAGTATCTCTCGACACGTTAGCGGAATCTCCTACGAGCAGTACTTC.

The table lists this clone with a count of one. The CDR3 DNA follows: TGTGCCAGTAGTATAGGTACGGGAGGGGGCGATGAGCAGTTCTTC. This codes for CASSIGTGGGDEQFF. The rearrangement uses TRBV19 and TRBJ2-1; tentative D call: TRBD2 (8 bases). Germline V CDR1 and CDR2: LNHDA, SQIVND (reference sequence). The CDR3 totals 15 residues. The V end lost 1 base, the J end lost 8 bases, and 15 bases lay between the germline ends.

J is TRBJ1-3 and V is TRBV3-1 (or the pseudogene TRBV3-2); no reliable D call. Between the trimmed V and J ends, which lost 2 bases and 0 bases, there was a span of 5 bases. Per the germline V gene, CDR1 is LGHDT and CDR2 is YNNKEL (reference sequence). This CDR3 region has 14 residues. The DNA for the CDR3 is TGTGCCAGCAGCCAACCCAGCTCTGGAAACACCATATATTTT. Translation: CASSQPSSGNTIYF.

This chain uses TRBV10-3 with TRBJ2-5; tentatively, D is TRBD2 (6 bases). V lost 0 bases and J lost 5, with 22 bases in between. This CDR3 has 18 residues. Germline CDR1 reads ENHRY; CDR2 reads SYGVKD. CDR3 protein: CAISESDMGLVNGETQYF. CDR3 nucleotide sequence: TGTGCCATCAGTGAGTCTGATATGGGACTGGTAAATGGGGAGACCCAGTACTTC.

The J gene is TRBJ2-5, the V gene TRBV5-1; 11 bases agree with TRBD1. Germline CDR1 reads SGHRS; CDR2 reads YFSETQ. With V trimmed by 4 bases and J by 3 bases, 11 bases remained unmatched. CDR3 length: 17 residues. DNA of the CDR3: TGCGCCAGCAGCCCCACTCCGGGACAGGGGGTTAAAGAGACCCAGTACTTC. Translating gives CASSPTPGQGVKETQYF.

The gene calls are TRBV11-2 and TRBJ2-7, with TRBD1 matching 7 bases. Germline values: CDR1 SGHAT, CDR2 FQNNGV. The CDR3 consists of 14 residues. V was clipped by 1 base and J by 4 bases; unmatched bases: 4. The CDR3 DNA is TGTGCCAGCAGCTTAGGTAGGGGGCGTTACGAGCAGTACGTC. Translation gives CASSLGRGRYEQYV.

This chain joins TRBV5-5 and TRBJ2-1; D not resolved. V dropped 0 bases and J dropped 5 bases, with 6 bases sitting between them. The germline gives CDR1 SGHKS, CDR2 YYEKEE (reference sequence). The CDR3 is made up of 13 amino acids. The CDR3, as DNA: TGTGCCAGCAGCTTGGCCGCGGACAATGAGCAGTTCTTC. It specifies CASSLAADNEQFF.

This chain uses TRBV7-3 with TRBJ2-1; the match to TRBD2 covers 8 bases. Germline CDR1 is SGHTA and CDR2 is FQGTGA. The length of the CDR3 is 16 residues. The J segment lost 7 bases and the V segment lost 2 bases, leaving 10 bases of the junction unmatched. DNA for the CDR3: TGTGCCAGCAGCTTATTCCCAGCGGGAGCTTTGAATGAGCAGTTCTTC. Amino acid sequence: CASSLFPAGALNEQFF.

CDR3 coding DNA: TGTGCCATCAGGGGGGGACAGGCTAATGAGCAGTTCTTC. It yields the protein CAIRGGQANEQFF. The chain combines TRBV10-3 with TRBJ2-1; 8 bases fit TRBD1. CDR1 ENHRY and CDR2 SYGVKD come from the germline V gene. This CDR3 has 13 amino acids. The J segment lost 7 bases and the V segment lost 6 bases, leaving 5 bases of the junction unmatched.

The chain carries TRBV10-2 and TRBJ2-5; 7 bases match TRBD1. The CDR3 has 13 amino acids. V lost 7 bases to trimming and J lost 1 base; unmatched junction nucleotides: 3. Germline loops: CDR1 WSHSY, CDR2 SAAADI. The CDR3 DNA reads as TGCGCCAGCACCAGGGACAGCCAAGAGACCCAGTACTTC. Translated: CASTRDSQETQYF.

The CDR3 protein is CASSYLPGGAQYF. The CDR3, as DNA: TGTGCCAGCAGCTACTTACCCGGAGGTGCCCAGTACTTC. The rearrangement links TRBV7-2 to TRBJ2-5, with D perhaps TRBD2 (5 bases). Between the trimmed V and J ends, which lost 4 bases and 9 bases, there was a span of 15 bases. CDR1 SGHTA and CDR2 FQGNSA come from the germline V gene. The CDR3 is 13 amino acids.

This clone was detected only a few times. This chain joins TRBV19 and TRBJ2-3; possible D gene TRBD2, 7 bases. The CDR3 covers 15 residues. Germline V gene sequence: CDR1 LNHDA, CDR2 SQIVND (reference sequence). V lost 11 bases and J 3 bases, leaving 21 bases between the germline ends. The DNA of the CDR3 is TGTGCCTCCTCGGGGGGCGGGGGTCGGACAGATACGCAGTATTTT. It codes for CASSGGGGRTDTQYF.

The table lists this clone with a few counts. V gene TRBV24-1 combines with J gene TRBJ1-6; perhaps TRBD1 as D (5 bases). V was cut by 3 bases and J by 10 bases, with 18 bases left in between. The germline CDR1 and CDR2 sequences are KGHDR and SFDVKD. The CDR3 loop spans 16 amino acids. Here the CDR3 DNA reads TGTGCCACCAGTGATCCGCGGGGAGGGGTATACTCACCCCTCCACTTT. Protein product: CATSDPRGGVYSPLHF.

This clone came up once. This chain links TRBV28 with TRBJ2-1; 12 bases line up with TRBD2. This CDR3 has 17 residues. Trimming removed 6 bases from V and 8 bases from J; junction bases left unmatched: 14. Germline assignment: CDR1 MDHEN and CDR2 SYDVKM. Here the CDR3 reads CASSRSLGLAGYDEQFF. Here the CDR3 DNA reads TGTGCCAGCAGCCGGTCTTTGGGACTAGCGGGTTATGATGAGCAGTTCTTC.

This chain uses TRBV7-9 with TRBJ2-5; perhaps TRBD2 as D (6 bases). The germline CDR1 and CDR2 sequences are SEHNR and FQNEAQ (reference sequence). The CDR3 contains 15 residues. Trimming took 6 bases from V and 2 from J, leaving 16 bases between them. The CDR3 DNA reads as TGTGCCAGCAGGAGGGCACTAGCCATACAAGAGACCCAGTACTTC. Its protein is CASRRALAIQETQYF.

This clone was observed a handful of times. The chain recombines TRBV5-1 with TRBJ1-1; D remains ambiguous. Germline V gene lookup returns CDR1 SGHRS and CDR2 YFSETQ. V was shortened by 3 bases and J by 0 bases, with 12 bases between the two germline ends. There are 15 residues in the CDR3. The CDR3 reads CASSSTTGMNTEAFF. The CDR3 DNA is TGCGCCAGCAGCTCTACTACGGGAATGAACACTGAAGCTTTCTTT.

A single count supports this clone. The V and J genes are TRBV7-8 and TRBJ1-3; D uncertain. There are 13 residues in the CDR3. Germline loops: CDR1 SGHVS, CDR2 FQNEAQ. With 4 bases removed from V and 3 bases from J, the gap between germline ends came to 7 bases. The CDR3 sequence is CASSSQDGNTIYF. In DNA, the CDR3 is TGTGCCAGCAGCTCCCAGGATGGAAACACCATATATTTT.